The 17 T cell receptor beta chains below were found in one sample sequenced in a study of PD-1 blockade in classical Hodgkin lymphoma. This sample's time point: cycle 4 day 1 (C4D1), after five to seven weeks of nivolumab. Every one of the patients relapsed after autologous stem cell transplantation (brentuximab vedotin exposure was variable). Produced via immunoSEQ multiplex PCR; TCRdb's table is partial and in-frame only. The sample records roughly 30,000 clones, around 81% being singletons. Sequencing used peripheral blood mononuclear cells (PBMCs), obtained before the fourth cycle of nivolumab. The receptor set was obtained from a human donor with classical Hodgkin lymphoma.

The gene calls are TRBV5-5 and TRBJ2-1, with TRBD2 as a possible D gene (6 bases). Germline assignment: CDR1 SGHKS and CDR2 YYEKEE (reference sequence). The CDR3 totals 16 residues. The V end lost 4 bases, the J end lost 3 bases, and 17 bases lay between the germline ends. CDR3 bases: TGTGCCAGCAGCCCCCGTTCTAGCGCGGTCTACAATGAGCAGTTCTTC. Translated, it gives CASSPRSSAVYNEQFF.

This clone was picked up a small number of times. This chain uses TRBV9 with TRBJ2-7; D may correspond to TRBD1 or TRBD2 (5 bases each). This CDR3 is 13 amino acids long. Germline V gene data show CDR1 as SGDLS and CDR2 as YYNGEE. Trimming removed 5 bases from V and 3 bases from J, with 12 bases in between. CDR3 bases: TGTGCCAGCAGTCCCGGGACCAGCTACGAGCAGTACTTC. This translates into CASSPGTSYEQYF.

The V gene is TRBV28, the J gene TRBJ2-7; 7 bases are a match to TRBD2. The ends lost 5 bases at V and 10 bases at J; junction bases unmatched: 8. The CDR3 totals 12 residues. In germline, CDR1 is MDHEN, CDR2 SYDVKM. CDR3 residues: CASSPATSSQYF. Written as DNA, the CDR3 is TGTGCCAGCAGTCCGGCGACTAGCTCCCAGTACTTC.

The gene calls are TRBV9 and TRBJ2-7, with D maybe TRBD1 (6 bases). Germline CDR1 and CDR2: SGDLS and YYNGEE. The CDR3 covers 12 residues. V lost 5 bases and J lost 6, with 12 bases in between. This chain's CDR3 is CASRPDRTEQYV. The CDR3 DNA follows: TGTGCCAGCAGACCCGACAGGACCGAGCAGTACGTC.

The rearrangement links TRBV30 to TRBJ1-2; D unresolved. CDR3 length equals 11 residues. The ends were cut back, 0 bases at V and 10 bases at J, with 9 bases in the middle. Per germline, CDR1 GTSNPN and CDR2 SVGIG (reference sequence). The CDR3 bases are TGTGCCTGGAGTGTACTGAAGCTCTACACCTTC. Its protein is CAWSVLKLYTF.

The chain is built from TRBV30 and TRBJ1-2; D remains unclear. The CDR3 loop spans 13 amino acids. V lost 7 bases and J lost 2, with 14 bases in between. Germline V lookup: CDR1 GTSNPN, CDR2 SVGIG (reference sequence). CDR3 protein: CAFPRMGNYGYTF. The CDR3, as DNA: TGTGCCTTCCCCAGAATGGGAAACTATGGCTACACCTTC. The full variable domain, in which reference TRBV30 and TRBJ1-2 provide the parts outside the CDR3, is SQTIHQWPATLVQPVGSPLSLECTVEGTSNPNLYWYRQAAGRGLQLLFYSVGIGQISSEVPQNLSASRPQDRQFILSSKKLLLSDSGFYLCAFPRMGNYGYTFGSGTRLTVV.

The V gene is TRBV9, the J gene TRBJ1-1; 9 bases fit TRBD1. The junction had 5 bases not matched to a gene; V was cut back by 5 bases and J by 3 bases. CDR1 and CDR2 from the germline V gene are SGDLS and YYNGEE. The CDR3 has 14 residues. CDR3 in amino acids: CASSRTGGYTEAFF. The DNA of the CDR3 is TGTGCCAGCAGTCGAACAGGGGGCTACACTGAAGCTTTCTTT. The complete variable domain, with remaining parts taken from reference TRBV9 and TRBJ1-1, reads DSGVTQTPKHLITATGQRVTLRCSPRSGDLSVYWYQQSLDQGLQFLIQYYNGEERAKGNILERFSAQQFPDLHSELNLSSLELGDSALYFCASSRTGGYTEAFFGQGTRLTVV.

This chain links TRBV5-1 with TRBJ1-1, with unresolved D. The CDR3 contains 15 residues. Germline V CDR1 and CDR2: SGHRS, YFSETQ. The ends were cut back, 1 base at V and 6 bases at J, with 16 bases in the middle. This chain's CDR3 is CASSLTSGMGAEAFF. The DNA for the CDR3 is TGCGCCAGCAGCTTGACGTCGGGAATGGGAGCTGAAGCTTTCTTT.

This chain uses TRBV5-4 with TRBJ2-3, with D uncertain. The CDR3 runs 14 residues. Germline values: CDR1 SGHNT, CDR2 YYREEE (reference sequence). The V end lost 0 bases, the J end lost 0 bases, and 5 bases lay between the germline ends. The CDR3 DNA reads TGTGCCAGCAGCTTGGTAGAGAGCACAGATACGCAGTATTTT. Amino acid sequence: CASSLVESTDTQYF.

About this clone: At one end the junction does not follow the germline gene, possibly because of a read error. The chain carries TRBV7-9 and TRBJ1-2, with a tentative D call TRBD1 (5 bases). The germline gives CDR1 SEHNR, CDR2 FQNEAQ (reference sequence). The CDR3 sequence is 14 residues long. DNA for the CDR3: TGCGCCAGCAGCCCGTCGAGGGACTCCTATGGCTACACCTTC. Translating gives CASSPSRDSYGYTF.

This clone turned up a few times. The rearrangement uses TRBV29-1 and TRBJ1-1, with 8 bases fitting TRBD1. This CDR3 spans 14 amino acids. Losses at the gene ends were 7 bases for V and 5 bases for J; bases not matched to a gene: 12. Looked up from germline, CDR1 is SQVTM and CDR2 is ANQGSEA. For the CDR3, the DNA is TGCAGCGGCGCAGGAGGACAGGGATGGACTGAAGCTTTCTTT. This codes for CSGAGGQGWTEAFF.

The chain joins TRBV6-5 to TRBJ1-2; no definite D call. Trimming shortened V by 2 bases and J by 2 bases, and 6 bases separated the two germline ends. The CDR3 has 13 amino acids. Germline CDR1 is MNHEY and CDR2 is SVGAGI. CDR3 in amino acids: CASSYVGNYGYTF. The CDR3 nucleotides are TGTGCCAGCAGTTACGTCGGAAACTATGGCTACACCTTC.

The chain combines TRBV7-9 with TRBJ1-2, with no clear D. The CDR3 totals 12 residues. Germline CDR1 SEHNR, CDR2 FQNEAQ (reference sequence). CDR3 amino acids: CATPRANYGYTF. The CDR3 DNA is TGTGCTACCCCCCGCGCTAACTATGGCTACACCTTC.

The chain recombines TRBV6-5 with TRBJ2-5; D is undetermined. CDR1 and CDR2 from the germline V gene are MNHEY and SVGAGI. This CDR3 has 14 amino acids. V gave up 4 bases and J gave up 7 bases, with 16 bases separating them. Here the CDR3 DNA reads TGTGCCAGCAGTTCCCTCACACCCGATGGGACCCAGTACTTC. Translated, it gives CASSSLTPDGTQYF.

CDR3 in amino acids: CASTSRWDRRATNEKLFF. CDR3 sequence (DNA): TGTGCCAGCACCTCTCGTTGGGACAGGCGAGCAACTAATGAAAAACTGTTTTTT. The chain has TRBV5-5 and TRBJ1-4; 8 nucleotides line up with TRBD1. This CDR3 spans 18 amino acids. CDR1 and CDR2 from the germline V gene are SGHKS and YYEKEE (reference sequence). V gave up 6 bases and J gave up 0 bases; unmatched junction bases: 13.

The genes are TRBV9 and TRBJ1-2; D unresolved. V gave up 3 bases and J gave up 3 bases, with 9 bases separating them. The CDR3 extends over 13 amino acids. CDR1 is SGDLS, CDR2 YYNGEE, per germline. CDR3 bases: TGTGCCAGCAGCGGTCAGGATTACTATGGCTACACCTTC. Translation gives CASSGQDYYGYTF.

The V and J genes are TRBV18 and TRBJ2-2; D perhaps matches TRBD1 (6 bases). The CDR3 contains 16 residues. Germline loops: CDR1 KGHSH, CDR2 LQKENI. With 5 bases removed from V and 0 bases from J, the gap between germline ends came to 13 bases. The CDR3 bases are TGTGCCAGCTCAGCGGACAGACAATCGAACACCGGGGAGCTGTTTTTT. Residues: CASSADRQSNTGELFF.